A selection of T cell receptor beta chains follows, all from one sample in a study of metastatic and nonmetastatic thyroid tumors. Using MiXCR, TCRdb re-called clones from the PCR reads. The sample holds fewer than 30,000 clones, roughly 19% seen once. The sample was blood. The receptors here all came from a male donor with papillary thyroid cancer or a benign thyroid nodule (not recorded which). Some clones in this sample may be carry-over from other donors' samples. CDR3s include the opening cysteine and the closing phenylalanine or tryptophan. The order of the fields is V gene, D gene, J gene, clone size, CDR3 protein, CDR3 DNA. The D gene is left open where the match is weak. Clone size is not always given. Where it is, it says once, few, many or a class for expanded clones.

v_gene: TRBV11-2
d_gene: .
j_gene: TRBJ2-3
abundance: many
CDR3aa: CASSGGDRAEFMRAQYF
CDR3nt: TGTGCCAGCAGCGGGGGCGACCGGGCCGAGTTTATGAGGGCGCAGTATTTT

v_gene: TRBV20-1
d_gene: TRBD1
j_gene: TRBJ1-2
abundance: .
CDR3aa: CRADRGDYGSTF
CDR3nt: TGCCGTGCAGACAGGGGGGACTATGGCTCCACCTTC

v_gene: TRBV28
d_gene: TRBD2
j_gene: TRBJ2-1
abundance: many
CDR3aa: CASSALLAMSYNEQFF
CDR3nt: TGTGCCAGCAGTGCACTACTAGCGATGTCCTACAATGAGCAGTTCTTC

v_gene: TRBV27
d_gene: .
j_gene: TRBJ1-2
abundance: .
CDR3aa: CASSLLTATGTCGNTF
CDR3nt: TGTGCCAGCAGTTTATTGACCGCCACAGGTACCTGTGGCAACACCTTC

v_gene: TRBV15
d_gene: .
j_gene: TRBJ1-5
abundance: .
CDR3aa: CATSRDWAGDSDHPQHF
CDR3nt: TGTGCCACCAGCAGAGATTGGGCAGGGGATAGCGATCATCCCCAGCATTTT

v_gene: TRBV10-1
d_gene: .
j_gene: TRBJ2-3
abundance: .
CDR3aa: CARRMDSFTDTLYF
CDR3nt: TGCGCCAGGAGGATGGACAGTTTCACAGATACGCTGTATTTT

v_gene: TRBV28
d_gene: .
j_gene: TRBJ1-5
abundance: many
CDR3aa: CASSLGSDGYNQPQHF
CDR3nt: TGTGCCAGCAGTTTAGGTTCGGACGGATACAATCAGCCCCAGCATTTT

v_gene: TRBV24-1
d_gene: TRBD1
j_gene: TRBJ2-3
abundance: many
CDR3aa: CATSGAPGTGDLDTQYF
CDR3nt: TGTGCCACCAGTGGGGCCCCCGGGACAGGGGATTTGGATACGCAGTATTTT

v_gene: TRBV18
d_gene: TRBD2
j_gene: TRBJ2-1
abundance: many
CDR3aa: CASSPAAGFRDEQFF
CDR3nt: TGTGCCAGCTCACCGGCAGCGGGATTTAGAGATGAGCAGTTCTTC

v_gene: TRBV2
d_gene: .
j_gene: TRBJ2-2
abundance: once
CDR3aa: CASSLAWVVNTGELFF
CDR3nt: TGTGCCAGTAGCCTAGCGTGGGTCGTGAACACCGGGGAGCTGTTTTTT

v_gene: TRBV7-9
d_gene: TRBD1
j_gene: TRBJ2-5
abundance: many
CDR3aa: CASSTGTGDQETQYF
CDR3nt: TGTGCCAGCAGCACGGGGACAGGCGACCAAGAGACCCAGTACTTC

v_gene: TRBV2
d_gene: TRBD1
j_gene: TRBJ2-1
abundance: few
CDR3aa: CASSVRTGGRNEQFF
CDR3nt: TGTGCCAGCAGTGTTCGGACAGGGGGGCGTAATGAGCAGTTCTTC

v_gene: TRBV11-2
d_gene: .
j_gene: TRBJ2-2
abundance: .
CDR3aa: CASSLSVTRNTGELFF
CDR3nt: TGTGCCAGCAGCTTATCCGTGACTCGGAACACCGGGGAGCTGTTTTTT

v_gene: TRBV24-1
d_gene: .
j_gene: TRBJ2-2
abundance: many
CDR3aa: CATSRGGTGELFF
CDR3nt: TGTGCCACCAGCAGGGGAGGCACCGGGGAGCTGTTTTTT

v_gene: TRBV2
d_gene: .
j_gene: TRBJ2-7
abundance: .
CDR3aa: CARSEVTIGEQYF
CDR3nt: TGTGCCAGAAGTGAAGTAACTATCGGCGAGCAATACTTC

v_gene: TRBV4-1
d_gene: .
j_gene: TRBJ1-1
abundance: once
CDR3aa: CASSQLLVQRRGNEAIF
CDR3nt: TGCGCCAGCAGCCAACTTCTCGTACAGCGGAGAGGTAATGAAGCTATCTTT

v_gene: TRBV5-1
d_gene: .
j_gene: TRBJ1-6
abundance: once
CDR3aa: CATSLGGQGRSTLHF
CDR3nt: TGCGCCACCAGCTTGGGGGGCCAGGGTCGTTCAACCCTCCACTTT

v_gene: TRBV2
d_gene: .
j_gene: TRBJ1-2
abundance: many
CDR3aa: CASSLPVQVYGYTF
CDR3nt: TGTGCCAGCAGTCTTCCAGTACAGGTGTATGGCTACACCTTC

v_gene: TRBV12-3/TRBV12-4
d_gene: .
j_gene: TRBJ1-1
abundance: many
CDR3aa: CASRPWGRTEAFF
CDR3nt: TGTGCCAGCAGGCCCTGGGGGCGAACTGAAGCTTTCTTT

v_gene: TRBV11-2
d_gene: .
j_gene: TRBJ1-1
abundance: .
CDR3aa: CASSWTQLNAEDFF
CDR3nt: TGTGCCAGCAGCTGGACCCAGCTGAACGCTGAAGATTTCTTT